The 11 T cell receptor beta chains listed next were all sequenced from one sample in a study of memory CD8 T cells in hepatitis C reinfection. Time point denoted: peak reinfection, 3 to 8 weeks after reinfection detection. No in vitro expansion preceded TCR sequencing of the sorted cells. Profiling relied on immunoSEQ multiplex PCR, and the TCRdb table lists in-frame clones only, not all of them. The table records about 47,000 clones, more than 75% of them present only once. The specimen sequenced was naive CD8+ T cells sorted from blood. The receptors originated from a man between 18 and 29 years old with hepatitis C virus infection.

The J gene is TRBJ1-2, the V gene TRBV29-1; D possibly corresponds to TRBD1 (5 bases). Trimming pared 2 bases from V and 3 bases from J, leaving 10 bases between. CDR3 size: 13 residues. In germline, CDR1 is SQVTM, CDR2 ANQGSEA. The CDR3 sequence: CSVETGEDYGYTF. CDR3 nucleotides: TGCAGCGTTGAAACGGGGGAGGACTATGGCTACACCTTC.

The V gene is TRBV7-9, the J gene TRBJ2-2, with 7 positions matching TRBD2. Germline CDR1 SEHNR, CDR2 FQNEAQ (reference sequence). This CDR3 region has 15 residues. The J segment lost 4 bases and the V segment lost 7 bases, leaving 9 bases of the junction unmatched. This chain's CDR3 is CASIPGGAGTGELFF. The DNA of the CDR3 is TGTGCCAGCATCCCGGGGGGAGCGGGCACCGGGGAGCTGTTTTTT.

The J gene is TRBJ1-3, the V gene TRBV7-9, with D possibly matching TRBD1 (5 bases). The length of the CDR3 is 15 residues. CDR1 SEHNR and CDR2 FQNEAQ come from the germline V gene (reference sequence). The V gene lost 5 bases and the J gene lost 2 bases, with 13 bases spanning the gap. This chain's CDR3 is CASSKFTGPGNTIYF. The CDR3 DNA follows: TGTGCCAGCAGCAAATTTACAGGTCCTGGAAACACCATATATTTT.

The chain combines TRBV7-9 with TRBJ1-2, with 7 bases aligning to TRBD1. CDR1 SEHNR and CDR2 FQNEAQ come from the germline V gene (reference sequence). CDR3 length: 14 amino acids. The trim removed 2 bases at V and 4 bases at J, leaving 4 bases unmatched. The CDR3 nucleotides read TGTGCCAGCAGCTTAACAGGGGAGCCCTATGGCTACACCTTC. It specifies CASSLTGEPYGYTF.

The chain recombines TRBV14 with TRBJ2-1; D gene unclear. The V gene lost 8 bases and the J gene lost 4 bases, with 6 bases spanning the gap. Germline V CDR1 and CDR2: SGHDN, FVKESK. CDR3 length: 11 amino acids. CDR3 sequence: CASSLYNEQFF. In DNA form, the CDR3 reads TGTGCCAGCTCCCTATACAATGAGCAGTTCTTC.

This chain joins TRBV10-2 and TRBJ2-7, with a tentative D call TRBD1 (6 bases). The length of the CDR3 is 15 residues. The V gene lost 0 bases and the J gene lost 2 bases, with 11 bases spanning the gap. Germline assignment: CDR1 WSHSY and CDR2 SAAADI. The CDR3 sequence: CASSESPGTTYEQYV. The CDR3 DNA follows: TGCGCCAGCAGTGAGTCCCCCGGGACAACCTACGAGCAGTACGTC.

This rearrangement joins TRBV5-4 to TRBJ2-7; TRBD1 matches 7 bases. CDR3 length: 13 amino acids. Germline loops: CDR1 SGHNT, CDR2 YYREEE (reference sequence). Trimming at V came to 0 bases and at J to 6 bases, leaving 3 bases not matched to a gene. The CDR3 region is CASSLEGAREQYF. CDR3 coding DNA: TGTGCCAGCAGCTTGGAGGGGGCCCGCGAGCAGTACTTC.

The chain carries TRBV7-6 and TRBJ2-5; 10 nucleotides agree with TRBD2. The DNA end is a closer match to TRBJ2-7, so the J assignment may be wrong. The V gene's germline CDR1 is SGHVS and CDR2 FNYEAQ. The CDR3 has 15 residues. The CDR3 here is CASSLDPGLADEQYF. The DNA of the CDR3 is TGTGCCAGCAGCTTAGACCCAGGACTAGCGGACGAGCAGTACTTC.

J is TRBJ2-3 and V is TRBV5-6; 10 bases agree with TRBD2. V lost 1 base to trimming and J lost 0 bases; unmatched junction nucleotides: 5. CDR1 and CDR2 from the germline V gene are SGHDT and YYEEEE. CDR3 length: 17 residues. CDR3: CASSLLGLASSTDTQYF. The CDR3 nucleotides read TGTGCCAGCAGCTTGTTGGGACTAGCGTCTAGCACAGATACGCAGTATTTT.

The rearrangement links TRBV28 to TRBJ2-5; D might be TRBD2 (5 bases). In germline, CDR1 is MDHEN, CDR2 SYDVKM. The CDR3 totals 14 residues. V was trimmed by 4 bases and J by 1 base, leaving 10 bases between them. The CDR3 here is CASSSRTFQETQYF. The DNA for the CDR3 is TGTGCCAGCAGTTCCCGGACTTTCCAAGAGACCCAGTACTTC.

The J gene is TRBJ2-5, the V gene TRBV5-4; 11 bases are shared with TRBD1. V was pared by 7 bases and J by 4 bases, with 3 bases of the junction left unmatched. The germline gives CDR1 SGHNT, CDR2 YYREEE (reference sequence). The CDR3 totals 13 residues. CDR3 in amino acids: CASGQGAGETQYF. The CDR3 nucleotides read TGTGCCAGCGGACAGGGGGCGGGAGAGACCCAGTACTTC.